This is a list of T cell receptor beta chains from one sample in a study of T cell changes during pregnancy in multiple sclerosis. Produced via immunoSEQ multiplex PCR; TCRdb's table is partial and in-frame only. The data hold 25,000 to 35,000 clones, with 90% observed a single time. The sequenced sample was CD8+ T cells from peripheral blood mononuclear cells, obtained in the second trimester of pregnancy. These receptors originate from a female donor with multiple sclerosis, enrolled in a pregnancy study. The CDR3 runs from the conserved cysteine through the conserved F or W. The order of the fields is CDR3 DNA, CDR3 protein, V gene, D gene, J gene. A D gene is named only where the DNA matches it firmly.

TGTGCCAGCAGTTTCCGGGGGGTGAATTCACCCCTCCACTTT	CASSFRGVNSPLHF	TRBV27	NA	TRBJ1-6
TGCGCCAGCAGCCAAGACATAGCGGGCAGCAATGAGCAGTTCTTC	CASSQDIAGSNEQFF	TRBV4-1	TRBD2	TRBJ2-1
TGTGCCAGCAGCTTGTGGGGGGTGGACGAGCAGTACTTC	CASSLWGVDEQYF	TRBV5-4	NA	TRBJ2-7
TGCGCCAGCAGCCTAGGGACAAGCCAAGAGACCCAGTACTTC	CASSLGTSQETQYF	TRBV5-1	NA	TRBJ2-5
TGCGCCAGCAGCCAAGAGGACACGGAGTACTACGAGCAGTACTTC	CASSQEDTEYYEQYF	TRBV4-1	NA	TRBJ2-7
TGTGCCAGCAGCTCCCCATTCAGCGAACAAGAGACCCAGTACTTC	CASSSPFSEQETQYF	TRBV13	NA	TRBJ2-5
TGTGCCAGCAGACCCCGGGATTTGGAAGATGGCTACACCTTC	CASRPRDLEDGYTF	TRBV28	NA	TRBJ1-2
TGTGCCAGCAGTTTTGTCCCAAATTTGTACAATGAGCAGTTCTTC	CASSFVPNLYNEQFF	TRBV27	NA	TRBJ2-1
TGTGCCAGCAGCCCCAGCGGCTCCCCCCCCTACGAGCAGTACTTC	CASSPSGSPPYEQYF	TRBV27	NA	TRBJ2-7
TGTGCCATCAGTGAGTCCGTAGGGGTTGTATCGAACTATGGCTACACCTTC	CAISESVGVVSNYGYTF	TRBV10-3	NA	TRBJ1-2
TGCGCCAGCAGCTTCGGACAGGGGGCGGAAAAACTGTTTTTT	CASSFGQGAEKLFF	TRBV5-1	TRBD1	TRBJ1-4
TGTGCCAGCAGCTGGGGACTAGCGGGGAGGGCGGATACGCAGTATTTT	CASSWGLAGRADTQYF	TRBV7-2	TRBD2	TRBJ2-3
TGTGCCAGCAGTTTACGGGACAATCGCAATGAGCAGTTCTTC	CASSLRDNRNEQFF	TRBV27	NA	TRBJ2-1
TGCAGCGTTGGTCGGAACACTGAAGCTTTCTTT	CSVGRNTEAFF	TRBV29-1	NA	TRBJ1-1
TGCAGCGTTGAGAGACTAGCGGTGTTCACAGATACGCAGTATTTT	CSVERLAVFTDTQYF	TRBV29-1	TRBD2	TRBJ2-3
TGCGCCAGCAGCTCCGGAGGACAGGGGGCTTTAGCTTTCTTT	CASSSGGQGALAFF	TRBV5-1	TRBD1	TRBJ1-1
TGTGCCAGCAGTGACTCGATTAGCGGGATAACCGGGGAGCTGTTTTTT	CASSDSISGITGELFF	TRBV6-4	TRBD2	TRBJ2-2
TGTGCCAGCAGCTTAGAGGGGGCGGGCACTGAAGCTTTCTTT	CASSLEGAGTEAFF	TRBV7-3	TRBD1	TRBJ1-1
TGTGCCAGCAGCCCGATTAGCGGGGCCTCCTACGAGCAGTACTTC	CASSPISGASYEQYF	TRBV7-9	TRBD2	TRBJ2-7
TGTGCCAGCAGAACCGGGACTAGCGGATTTTACGAGCAGTACTTC	CASRTGTSGFYEQYF	TRBV27	TRBD2	TRBJ2-7
TGTGCCAGTAGTATAGCCCCCGCGATTTACGAGCAGTACTTC	CASSIAPAIYEQYF	TRBV19	NA	TRBJ2-7
TGCGCCAGCAGCCAATCACCGGGGAATGAGCAGTTCTTC	CASSQSPGNEQFF	TRBV4-1	NA	TRBJ2-1
TGCGCCAGCGGCCCACGCGGGAGGACCTACGAGCAGTACTTC	CASGPRGRTYEQYF	TRBV4-1	TRBD2	TRBJ2-7
TGTGCCAGCAGTCTAATTAGGGGGGGACTCCAGCCCCAGCATTTT	CASSLIRGGLQPQHF	TRBV28	NA	TRBJ1-5
TGTGCCAGTAAAGGACTAGCGGAGGTCACCGGGGAGCTGTTTTTT	CASKGLAEVTGELFF	TRBV19	TRBD2	TRBJ2-2
TGTGCCAGCAGCTTGAGAACAGCCAAGGCTTTCTTT	CASSLRTAKAFF	TRBV5-6	NA	TRBJ1-1
TGCAGCGTCGGAGATTTCGGTAACAATGAGCAGTTCTTC	CSVGDFGNNEQFF	TRBV29-1	NA	TRBJ2-1
TGTGCCAGCAGTGGCGGAGGACAGGGCGATCAGCCCCAGCATTTT	CASSGGGQGDQPQHF	TRBV27	TRBD1	TRBJ1-5
TGTGCCTGGGTGGGGACTAGCGGGTGGGGTGAGCAGTTCTTC	CAWVGTSGWGEQFF	TRBV30	TRBD2	TRBJ2-1
TGCGCCAGCAGCCAAGAAATGGCGGAGTACAATGAGCAGTTCTTC	CASSQEMAEYNEQFF	TRBV4-1	NA	TRBJ2-1
TGTGCCAGCTCCCCCTCGTTTAGCGGCTACAATGAGCAGTTCTTC	CASSPSFSGYNEQFF	TRBV18	NA	TRBJ2-1
TGCGCCAGCGCTGCCGGTGCCTACGAGCAGTACTTC	CASAAGAYEQYF	TRBV5-1	NA	TRBJ2-7